This T cell receptor beta chain was identified during a study of T cell repertoires in aging, cancer and after chemotherapy. The CDR3 length is 16 residues. From germline, CDR1 is MNHEY and CDR2 SVGAGI. V lost 0 bases and J lost 4; bases outside the gene matches: 5. TCR beta rearrangements were amplified from peripheral blood genomic DNA. A mixed TRB-A/B primer pool amplified rearranged TRB by multiplex touch-down PCR. MiXCR was run by TCRdb on the multiplex PCR reads, yielding one entry per CDR3 protein. Among over 1,400 distinct CDR3 sequences listed, about a third were seen once. Sequencing was carried out using blood. The chain is built from TRBV6-5 and TRBJ1-5; 8 nucleotides align to TRBD1. This TCR was sampled from a human donor with a solid tumor. The CDR3 nucleotides read TGTGCCAGCAGTTACTCAAGGACAGGGAATAATCAGCCCCAGCATTTT. It encodes CASSYSRTGNNQPQHF.